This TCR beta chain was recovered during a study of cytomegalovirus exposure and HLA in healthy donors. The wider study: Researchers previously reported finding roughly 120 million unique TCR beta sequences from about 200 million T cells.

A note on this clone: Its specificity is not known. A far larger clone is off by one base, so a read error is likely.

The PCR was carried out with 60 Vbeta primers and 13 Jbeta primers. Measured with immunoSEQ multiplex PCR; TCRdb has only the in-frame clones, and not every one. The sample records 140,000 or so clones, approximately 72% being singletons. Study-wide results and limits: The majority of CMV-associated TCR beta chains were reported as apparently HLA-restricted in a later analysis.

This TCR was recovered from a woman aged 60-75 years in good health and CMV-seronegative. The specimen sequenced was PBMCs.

CDR3 in amino acids: CASSFYYEQYF. Here the CDR3 DNA reads TGTGCCAGCAGCTTTTACTACGAGCAGTACTTC. This chain uses TRBV7-8 with TRBJ2-7; D unresolved. Trimming stripped 3 bases from V and 3 bases from J, with 3 bases between. There are 11 residues in the CDR3. The germline V gene has CDR1 SGHVS and CDR2 FQNEAQ.